The 22 T cell receptor beta chains below all came from one sample that was sequenced in a study of T and B cells in COVID-19 patients. Blood genomic DNA input for TRB amplification was roughly 220-500 ng. Multiplex PCR with BIOMED2 TRB-A/B primer pools amplified TRB rearrangements. MiXCR was run by TCRdb on the multiplex PCR reads, yielding one entry per CDR3 protein. The sample has roughly 3,800 distinct CDR3 sequences; roughly 24% are singletons. Sequenced: blood. The receptor source for this set is a human donor with active COVID-19.

This clonotype was recorded many times. The CDR3 loop reads CASSFSGGAGEQFF. Here the CDR3 DNA reads TGTGCCAGCAGCTTTAGCGGCGGCGCCGGTGAGCAGTTCTTC. J is TRBJ2-1 and V is TRBV5-4, with D tentatively TRBD2 (6 bases). Trimming removed 2 bases at V and 9 bases at J, with 15 bases between. Germline CDR1 is SGHNT and CDR2 is YYREEE (reference sequence). This CDR3 is built from 14 residues.

This clonotype is medium-sized. The V call is TRBV27, the J call TRBJ2-2, with D unresolved. Germline V lookup: CDR1 MNHEY, CDR2 SMNVEV (reference sequence). The CDR3 spans 12 residues. V was cut by 5 bases and J by 8 bases, with 9 bases left in between. The CDR3: CASSQVFGELFF. The CDR3 DNA sequence: TGTGCCAGCAGTCAAGTTTTTGGGGAGCTGTTTTTT.

This clonotype is large. The chain combines TRBV29-1 with TRBJ2-2, with D possibly TRBD2 on 5 matching bases. Trimming cost V 5 bases and J 1 base, with 11 bases left between them. Germline values: CDR1 SQVTM, CDR2 ANQGSEA. This CDR3 comprises 14 residues. CDR3 DNA sequence: TGCAGCGTTCGGGGAGAGGAGAACACCGGGGAGCTGTTTTTT. Residues: CSVRGEENTGELFF.

Within the sample, this clonotype is medium-sized. The V gene is TRBV12-3 or TRBV12-4, the J gene TRBJ2-3; no firm D call. Trimming cost V 3 bases and J 2 bases, with 6 bases left between them. The CDR3 contains 13 residues. CDR3 bases: TGTGCCAGCAGTTTTAACCCCACAGATACGCAGTATTTT. Translation: CASSFNPTDTQYF.

In its sample, this clonotype ranks as medium-sized. The chain links TRBV30 to TRBJ1-5, with a weak D call TRBD1 (5 bases). V lost 0 bases, J lost 0 bases, and 9 bases lay in between. The CDR3 loop spans 15 amino acids. The germline V gene has CDR1 GTSNPN and CDR2 SVGIG (reference sequence). The CDR3 is CAWSVWDPSNQPQHF. CDR3 coding DNA: TGTGCCTGGAGTGTATGGGACCCTAGCAATCAGCCCCAGCATTTT.

This clonotype was counted between two and nine times. DNA of the CDR3: TGCAGTGCTAGGCCAGCCAGCGGGAGTATCGGGGAGGCTAGCTCCTACGAGCAGTACTTC. Translating gives CSARPASGSIGEASSYEQYF. This chain uses TRBV20-1 with TRBJ2-7; TRBD2 matches 8 bases. The trim removed 3 bases at V and 0 bases at J, leaving 22 bases unmatched. Germline V lookup: CDR1 DFQATT, CDR2 SNEGSKA (reference sequence). The CDR3 has 20 amino acids.

By frequency in the sample, this clonotype is medium-sized (0.01 to 0.1%). The CDR3 region is CASSPPGGLGTDTQYF. The CDR3 DNA reads as TGTGCCAGCAGTCCGCCAGGGGGTTTGGGCACAGATACGCAGTATTTT. The J gene is TRBJ2-3, the V gene TRBV27, with 7 nucleotides matching TRBD1. The germline gives CDR1 MNHEY, CDR2 SMNVEV (reference sequence). V lost 5 bases to trimming and J lost 1 base; unmatched junction nucleotides: 9. The CDR3 consists of 16 residues.

This clonotype is classed as medium-sized (0.01 to 0.1%). This chain connects TRBV19 to TRBJ1-5; TRBD1 might be the D (5 bases). CDR3 length: 15 residues. The V gene's germline CDR1 is LNHDA and CDR2 SQIVND (reference sequence). Trimming pared 6 bases from V and 2 bases from J, leaving 14 bases between. The CDR3 DNA follows: TGTGCCAGTAGGGATGGAGGGGCGGGCAATCAGCCCCAGCATTTT. It translates to CASRDGGAGNQPQHF.

This clonotype is categorized as medium-sized. V and J are TRBV15 and TRBJ2-3; 10 bases align to TRBD2. With 3 bases clipped from V and 3 bases from J, the junction kept 6 bases outside the gene matches. Germline V gene lookup returns CDR1 LNHNV and CDR2 YYDKDF (reference sequence). This CDR3 is built from 16 residues. The CDR3 here is CATSRAGLADTDTQYF. For the CDR3, the DNA is TGTGCCACCAGCAGGGCTGGACTAGCGGATACAGATACGCAGTATTTT. The whole variable domain, filled in from reference TRBV15 and TRBJ2-3, reads DAMVIQNPRYQVTQFGKPVTLSCSQTLNHNVMYWYQQKSSQAPKLLFHYYDKDFNNEADTPDNFQSRRPNTSFCFLDIRSPGLGDTAMYLCATSRAGLADTDTQYFGPGTRLTVL.

Sample share makes this clonotype medium-sized. The chain employs TRBV13 and TRBJ1-4, with unresolved D. With 1 base removed from V and 6 bases from J, the gap between germline ends came to 12 bases. Germline assignment: CDR1 PRHDT and CDR2 FYEKMQ (reference sequence). CDR3 length: 15 amino acids. The CDR3 loop reads CASSLVGTRDEKLFF. In nucleotides, the CDR3 is TGTGCCAGCAGCTTAGTCGGAACTAGGGATGAAAAACTGTTTTTT.

Relative to its sample, this clonotype is medium-sized (0.01 to 0.1%). The J gene is TRBJ2-5, the V gene TRBV27; D remains ambiguous. This CDR3 is 16 amino acids long. Looked up from germline, CDR1 is MNHEY and CDR2 is SMNVEV (reference sequence). V shed 3 bases and J shed 5 bases, with 19 bases lying between them. CDR3 sequence: CASSFDLETKFETQYF. The CDR3 DNA sequence: TGTGCCAGCAGTTTCGACTTGGAAACGAAATTCGAGACCCAGTACTTC.

Concerning this clonotype itself: A read error may be the cause here, since a much bigger clone is one base away. CDR3 nucleotide sequence: TGTGCCAGCAGCCACCGGGACAGGGTCACCGGGGAGCTGTTTTTT. Protein product: CASSHRDRVTGELFF. The chain recombines TRBV11-3 with TRBJ2-2; the match to TRBD1 covers 9 bases. CDR1 is SGHNT, CDR2 YENEEA, per germline. V lost 5 bases, J lost 4 bases, and 5 bases stayed unmatched. The CDR3 sequence is 15 residues long.

The sample holds one count of this clonotype. This sequence may be a read error, since a much larger clone differs from it by one base. This sequence joins TRBV7-6 and TRBJ1-6, with 10 bases fitting TRBD1. The CDR3 is 14 amino acids. Looked up from germline, CDR1 is SGHVS and CDR2 is FNYEAQ. The J segment lost 12 bases and the V segment lost 5 bases, leaving 7 bases of the junction unmatched. The CDR3 DNA reads as TGTGCCAGCAGCCCCGGGACAGGGGAATTACCCCTCCACTTT. Translation: CASSPGTGELPLHF.

This clonotype was seen only a few times. The chain combines TRBV10-2 with TRBJ2-7; TRBD1 aligns across 9 bases. Unmatched junction bases numbered 8, after V lost 8 bases and J lost 3 bases. Germline V gene lookup returns CDR1 WSHSY and CDR2 SAAADI. CDR3 length equals 14 residues. The CDR3 region has the DNA TGCGCCAGCGCCCCTGGGGGACAGGGCTACGAGCAGTACTTC. As protein: CASAPGGQGYEQYF.

This clonotype has a handful of counts. The chain uses TRBV2 and TRBJ2-5; the D gene is possibly TRBD2 (6 bases). Germline lookup yields CDR1 SNHLY and CDR2 FYNNEI. CDR3 length: 13 amino acids. Trimming pared 4 bases from V and 5 bases from J, leaving 11 bases between. CDR3 nucleotides: TGTGCCAGCAGTGCTAGCGCGGAGGAGACCCAGTACTTC. Translating gives CASSASAEETQYF.

V usage is TRBV19 and J usage is TRBJ2-2, with TRBD1 matching over 8 bases. CDR1 is LNHDA and CDR2 is SQIVND in the germline V gene (reference sequence). CDR3 length: 15 residues. Trimming removed 4 bases from V and 7 bases from J; junction bases left unmatched: 8. The CDR3 loop reads CASSRGGRGHGELFF. The CDR3 region has the DNA TGTGCCAGTAGTAGAGGGGGCAGGGGGCACGGGGAGCTGTTTTTT. The full variable domain, its missing parts supplied by reference TRBV19 and TRBJ2-2, is DGGITQSPKYLFRKEGQNVTLSCEQNLNHDAMYWYRQDPGQGLRLIYYSQIVNDFQKGDIAEGYSVSREKKESFPLTVTSAQKNPTAFYLCASSRGGRGHGELFFGEGSRLTVL.

The rearrangement uses TRBV4-3 and TRBJ1-5, with unresolved D. Germline V CDR1 and CDR2: LGHNA, YSLEER. Between the trimmed V and J ends, which lost 0 bases and 0 bases, there was a span of 9 bases. The CDR3 extends over 16 amino acids. In nucleotides, the CDR3 is TGCGCCAGCAGCCAAGAGGCACCATATAGCAATCAGCCCCAGCATTTT. This gives the protein CASSQEAPYSNQPQHF.

The chain carries TRBV29-1 and TRBJ2-7; D is possibly TRBD1 or TRBD2 (5 bases each). Germline V gives CDR1 SQVTM, CDR2 ANQGSEA. The CDR3 runs to 13 residues. Trimming took off 3 bases at V and 2 bases at J, with 11 bases between the two ends. The CDR3: CSVEAVGAYEQYF. The CDR3 region has the DNA TGCAGCGTTGAGGCGGTGGGGGCCTACGAGCAGTACTTC.

This clonotype is labeled as medium-sized (0.01 to 0.1%). The chain has TRBV10-3 and TRBJ1-2, with 10 bases matching TRBD1. After removal of 6 bases from V and 4 bases from J, the junction contained 5 bases not matched to a gene. This CDR3 has 14 residues. Germline CDR1 is ENHRY and CDR2 is SYGVKD. The CDR3: CAISDRGLGYGYTF. The CDR3, as DNA: TGTGCCATCAGCGACAGGGGGCTCGGCTATGGCTACACCTTC.

This clonotype is medium-sized in the sample. CDR3 bases: TGTGCCAGTACCAGGGGACTAGTTTACAATGAGCAGTTCTTC. Its protein is CASTRGLVYNEQFF. The rearrangement joins TRBV19 to TRBJ2-1; 8 bases match TRBD2. The V gene's germline CDR1 is LNHDA and CDR2 SQIVND (reference sequence). V was pared by 7 bases and J by 4 bases, with 6 bases of the junction left unmatched. This CDR3 is built from 14 residues.

By proportion, this clonotype is medium-sized. The rearrangement links TRBV19 to TRBJ2-7; D is tentatively TRBD1 or TRBD2 (5 bases each). CDR1 is LNHDA, CDR2 SQIVND, per germline (reference sequence). The CDR3 consists of 17 residues. The ends were cut back, 4 bases at V and 0 bases at J, with 19 bases in the middle. The DNA for the CDR3 is TGTGCCAGTAGTACCTCAGCCGGGACGGTGAGCTCCTACGAGCAGTACTTC. This translates into CASSTSAGTVSSYEQYF.

In this sample, this clonotype is medium-sized. The rearrangement links TRBV12-3 or TRBV12-4 to TRBJ2-2; the D is unclear. The V and J ends lost 7 bases and 4 bases respectively, with 7 bases between them. The CDR3 totals 12 residues. This chain's CDR3 is CASTSGTGELFF. CDR3 in DNA: TGTGCCAGCACCTCCGGCACCGGGGAGCTGTTTTTT.